The following is a T cell receptor (beta chain) sequence with its context. The sample originates from a study of cytotoxic CD8 clonotypes in ibrutinib-treated CLL. This CDR3 comprises 16 residues. Germline CDR1 is LNHDA and CDR2 is SQIVND (reference sequence). Between the trimmed V and J ends, which lost 2 bases and 9 bases, there was a span of 19 bases. Clones were sequenced by immunoSEQ multiplex PCR, and TCRdb holds only the in-frame ones, with some missing. The sample holds over 140,000 clones; 70% to 90% are singletons and the top ten take about 7.4%. This chain connects TRBV19 to TRBJ1-4, with TRBD1 as a possible D gene (6 bases). The origin of this receptor is a human donor with chronic lymphocytic leukemia. The sample here was PBMCs, taken after 36 months of ibrutinib treatment. The CDR3 sequence is CASSIWYGGDAQKLFF. The CDR3 DNA sequence: TGTGCCAGTAGTATATGGTACGGGGGCGATGCCCAAAAACTGTTTTTT.